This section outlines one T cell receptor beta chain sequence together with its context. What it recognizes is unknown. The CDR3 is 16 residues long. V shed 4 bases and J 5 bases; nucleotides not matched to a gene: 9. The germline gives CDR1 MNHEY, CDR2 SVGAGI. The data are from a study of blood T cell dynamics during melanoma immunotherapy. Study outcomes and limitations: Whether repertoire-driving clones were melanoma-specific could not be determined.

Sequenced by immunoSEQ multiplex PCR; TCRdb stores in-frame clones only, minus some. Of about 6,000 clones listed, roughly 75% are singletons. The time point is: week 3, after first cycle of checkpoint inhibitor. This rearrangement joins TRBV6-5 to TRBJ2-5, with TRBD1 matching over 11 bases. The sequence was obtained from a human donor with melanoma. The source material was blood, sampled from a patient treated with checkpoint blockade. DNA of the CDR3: TGTGCCAGCAGTTTTGCTCCGGGACAGGGGGTTGAGACCCAGTACTTC. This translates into CASSFAPGQGVETQYF.